This TCR beta chain was profiled in a study of T cell responses to AZD1222 COVID-19 vaccine. Study-wide findings and caveats: Repertoires in all cases were sampled only once the peak T cell response had passed. Rises in breadth and depth of Spike-specific TCRs came after two AZD1222 doses. Targets within unmutated variant regions were reportedly found for nearly half of spike-specific TCRs.

Clones were sequenced by immunoSEQ multiplex PCR, and TCRdb holds only the in-frame ones, with some missing. The data hold some 150,000 clones, with around 90% observed a single time. After removal of 4 bases from V and 5 bases from J, the junction contained 7 bases not matched to a gene. The CDR3 consists of 14 residues. Germline lookup yields CDR1 MNHEY and CDR2 SVGEGT. With regard to this clone: The antigen remains undetermined.

Source: peripheral blood, taken on day 0 of AZD1222 vaccination. The rearrangement links TRBV6-2 or TRBV6-3 to TRBJ1-1; 7 positions agree with TRBD1. This receptor was obtained from an adult in good health. The CDR3 DNA reads as TGTGCCAGCAGTTTAACAGGGGCAGGAACTGAAGCTTTCTTT. Amino acids: CASSLTGAGTEAFF.